These 18 T cell receptor beta chains came from one sample sequenced in a study of blood T cells in healthy people across ages. It was with a sample-barcoded 5' primer and a J-beta primer mix that a second PCR of roughly 6 to 12 cycles was run. MiXCR was run by TCRdb on the 5' RACE reads, yielding one entry per CDR3 protein. The profile shows approximately 1,000,000 distinct CDR3 sequences, more than 30% of them singletons. Sequencing input: blood. These receptors were taken from a man between 18 and 29 years old in good health.

Ten or more counts support this clonotype. V gene TRBV10-3 combines with J gene TRBJ2-3, with TRBD1 matching over 9 bases. V lost 3 bases to trimming and J lost 6 bases; unmatched junction nucleotides: 7. CDR1 ENHRY and CDR2 SYGVKD come from the germline V gene. This CDR3 contains 15 residues. The CDR3: CAISEVDRGVDTQYF. The CDR3 DNA is TGTGCCATCAGTGAAGTGGACAGGGGAGTCGATACGCAGTATTTT.

This clonotype came up a few times. The V call is TRBV9, the J call TRBJ1-2; 7 nucleotides line up with TRBD1. The CDR3 runs to 19 residues. Germline CDR1 reads SGDLS; CDR2 reads YYNGEE. Trimming took 3 bases from V and 3 from J; bases not matched to a gene: 20. CDR3 DNA: TGTGCCAGCAGCGCCACCCGGGGGGGACAGCAACACGACTACTATGGCTACACCTTC. This translates into CASSATRGGQQHDYYGYTF. Complete variable domain (other parts from reference TRBV9 and TRBJ1-2): DSGVTQTPKHLITATGQRVTLRCSPRSGDLSVYWYQQSLDQGLQFLIQYYNGEERAKGNILERFSAQQFPDLHSELNLSSLELGDSALYFCASSATRGGQQHDYYGYTFGSGTRLTVV.

The V and J genes are TRBV2 and TRBJ2-2; D perhaps matches TRBD1 (6 bases). Germline V gene sequence: CDR1 SNHLY, CDR2 FYNNEI. The CDR3 totals 14 residues. Trimming took off 6 bases at V and 4 bases at J, with 12 bases between the two ends. The CDR3 region is CASRTGSGTGELFF. In nucleotides, the CDR3 is TGTGCCAGCAGGACAGGAAGCGGCACCGGGGAGCTGTTTTTT. Full variable domain (outside the CDR3, taken from reference TRBV2 and TRBJ2-2): EPEVTQTPSHQVTQMGQEVILRCVPISNHLYFYWYRQILGQKVEFLVSFYNNEISEKSEIFDDQFSVERPDGSNFTLKIRSTKLEDSAMYFCASRTGSGTGELFFGEGSRLTVL.

This clonotype was seen only a few times. The chain is built from TRBV5-6 and TRBJ1-1, with D unclear. The germline V and J ends were trimmed by 0 bases and 0 bases, with 6 bases remaining between them. The CDR3 covers 14 residues. Per germline, CDR1 SGHDT and CDR2 YYEEEE. CDR3 loop: CASSLVRVNTEAFF. CDR3 in DNA: TGTGCCAGCAGCTTGGTCCGGGTGAACACTGAAGCTTTCTTT.

Ten or more counts support this clonotype. The gene calls are TRBV5-1 and TRBJ2-1, with 10 nucleotides matching TRBD1. Trimming cost V 3 bases and J 8 bases; bases outside gene matches: 8. There are 15 residues in the CDR3. Germline V lookup: CDR1 SGHRS, CDR2 YFSETQ. Written as DNA, the CDR3 is TGCGCCAGCAGCTGGACAGGGGGATGGATGGATGAGCAGTTCTTC. This gives the protein CASSWTGGWMDEQFF.

The rearrangement uses TRBV4-1 and TRBJ1-2; no definite D call. Germline CDR1 MGHRA, CDR2 YSYEKL. Trimming took off 0 bases at V and 7 bases at J, with 9 bases between the two ends. The CDR3 spans 13 residues. DNA for the CDR3: TGCGCCAGCAGCCAAGATATAGACTGTGGCTACACCTTC. Its protein is CASSQDIDCGYTF.

The chain couples TRBV5-1 to TRBJ2-3, with 11 positions matching TRBD1. Per germline, CDR1 SGHRS and CDR2 YFSETQ. The J segment lost 14 bases and the V segment lost 5 bases, leaving 13 bases of the junction unmatched. The CDR3 extends over 14 amino acids. CDR3 sequence reads: CASRSAELDRGRYF. CDR3 DNA sequence: TGCGCCAGCAGATCAGCCGAGTTGGACAGGGGGCGGTATTTT.

The rearrangement links TRBV20-1 to TRBJ2-4; the D gene could be TRBD1 or TRBD2 (5 bases each). Near its end, the DNA agrees better with TRBJ2-7, so the J call may be wrong. The CDR3 is 12 residues long. From germline, CDR1 is DFQATT and CDR2 SNEGSKA (reference sequence). The CDR3 sequence: CSARDGYGEQYF. CDR3 bases: TGCAGTGCTCGGGACGGCTACGGCGAGCAGTACTTC.

The V call is TRBV27, the J call TRBJ1-4; TRBD1 aligns across 7 bases. V shed 5 bases and J 8 bases; nucleotides not matched to a gene: 11. The length of the CDR3 is 15 residues. Looked up from germline, CDR1 is MNHEY and CDR2 is SMNVEV (reference sequence). The CDR3 sequence is CASSPQGKGGEKLFF. In DNA, the CDR3 is TGTGCCAGCAGTCCACAGGGGAAAGGTGGAGAAAAACTGTTTTTT.

The V gene is TRBV28, the J gene TRBJ2-5, with 7 bases aligning to TRBD1. The V gene end was trimmed by 1 base and the J gene end by 11 bases; junction bases not matched to a gene: 10. There are 14 residues in the CDR3. CDR1 and CDR2 from the germline V gene are MDHEN and SYDVKM. The CDR3 spells CASSLLGQRQEQYF. CDR3 sequence (DNA): TGTGCCAGCAGTTTATTGGGACAGCGACAGGAGCAGTACTTC.

This clonotype was counted a few times. The V gene is TRBV7-6, the J gene TRBJ1-2, with D unresolved. Between the trimmed V and J ends, which lost 4 bases and 4 bases, there was a span of 13 bases. Germline loops: CDR1 SGHVS, CDR2 FNYEAQ. This CDR3 is built from 14 residues. The CDR3: CASSSPDRGYGYTF. In nucleotides, the CDR3 is TGTGCCAGCAGCTCTCCAGACCGCGGCTATGGCTACACCTTC.

The rearrangement joins TRBV4-2 to TRBJ2-2, with TRBD1 matching over 9 bases. Germline values: CDR1 LGHNA, CDR2 YNFKEQ. V trimming: 0 bases; J trimming: 1 base; junction bases outside the gene matches: 6. The CDR3 runs to 18 residues. Here the CDR3 DNA reads TGTGCCAGCAGCCAAGACGGTACAGGGGGCGGGAACACCGGGGAGCTGTTTTTT. It specifies CASSQDGTGGGNTGELFF.

This clonotype was observed a handful of times. The rearrangement links TRBV7-6 to TRBJ1-6; possibly TRBD1 for D (6 bases). The V gene's germline CDR1 is SGHVS and CDR2 FNYEAQ. The CDR3 sequence is 16 residues long. Deletions cut 1 base from V and 7 bases from J, with 14 bases between. The CDR3, as DNA: TGTGCCAGCAGCTTAGGTCTGGGGGCCTTGAATTCACCCCTCCACTTT. This gives the protein CASSLGLGALNSPLHF.

The chain links TRBV27 to TRBJ1-4; 7 nucleotides agree with TRBD1. The CDR3 spans 14 residues. V lost 6 bases, J lost 8 bases, and 9 bases stayed unmatched. The germline V gene encodes CDR1 MNHEY and CDR2 SMNVEV (reference sequence). In DNA, the CDR3 is TGTGCCAGCAGGTTAACAGGGGAGGGAGAAAAACTGTTTTTT. It encodes CASRLTGEGEKLFF.

The J gene is TRBJ2-4, the V gene TRBV28; TRBD1 agrees at 10 bases. The CDR3 runs to 14 residues. V lost 6 bases, J lost 6 bases, and 5 bases stayed unmatched. Per germline, CDR1 MDHEN and CDR2 SYDVKM. The CDR3 nucleotides are TGTGCCAGCAGCACTGGGGACAGGGGAAACATTCAGTACTTC. As protein: CASSTGDRGNIQYF. Variable domain in full (rest from reference TRBV28 and TRBJ2-4): DVKVTQSSRYLVKRTGEKVFLECVQDMDHENMFWYRQDPGLGLRLIYFSYDVKMKEKGDIPEGYSVSREKKERFSLILESASTNQTSMYLCASSTGDRGNIQYFGAGTRLSVL.

This clonotype was seen a few times. The J gene is TRBJ2-5, the V gene TRBV20-1, with D hard to call. V was cut by 2 bases and J by 11 bases, with 12 bases left in between. Per germline, CDR1 DFQATT and CDR2 SNEGSKA (reference sequence). The CDR3 has 11 residues. CDR3 in DNA: TGCAGTGCTAGACAGGCCAATGAGCAGTACTTC. Its protein is CSARQANEQYF.

Details on this clonotype: Sequence at one end of the junction differs from germline and may be a read error. This chain joins TRBV6-6 and TRBJ1-6, with TRBD1 matching over 8 bases. Germline V gives CDR1 MNHNY, CDR2 SVGAGI (reference sequence). CDR3 length: 13 amino acids. CDR3 amino acids: CANGQGNNSPPHF. CDR3 nucleotide sequence: TGTGCCAACGGACAGGGTAATAATTCACCCCCCCACTTT.

The rearrangement joins TRBV25-1 to TRBJ1-1, with D tentatively TRBD1 (6 bases). CDR3 length: 15 amino acids. CDR1 is MGHDK and CDR2 is SYGVNS in the germline V gene. Trimming stripped 3 bases from V and 0 bases from J, with 11 bases between. CDR3 nucleotides: TGTGCCAGCAGTGATACAGGGAAATTGAACACTGAAGCTTTCTTT. It yields the protein CASSDTGKLNTEAFF.